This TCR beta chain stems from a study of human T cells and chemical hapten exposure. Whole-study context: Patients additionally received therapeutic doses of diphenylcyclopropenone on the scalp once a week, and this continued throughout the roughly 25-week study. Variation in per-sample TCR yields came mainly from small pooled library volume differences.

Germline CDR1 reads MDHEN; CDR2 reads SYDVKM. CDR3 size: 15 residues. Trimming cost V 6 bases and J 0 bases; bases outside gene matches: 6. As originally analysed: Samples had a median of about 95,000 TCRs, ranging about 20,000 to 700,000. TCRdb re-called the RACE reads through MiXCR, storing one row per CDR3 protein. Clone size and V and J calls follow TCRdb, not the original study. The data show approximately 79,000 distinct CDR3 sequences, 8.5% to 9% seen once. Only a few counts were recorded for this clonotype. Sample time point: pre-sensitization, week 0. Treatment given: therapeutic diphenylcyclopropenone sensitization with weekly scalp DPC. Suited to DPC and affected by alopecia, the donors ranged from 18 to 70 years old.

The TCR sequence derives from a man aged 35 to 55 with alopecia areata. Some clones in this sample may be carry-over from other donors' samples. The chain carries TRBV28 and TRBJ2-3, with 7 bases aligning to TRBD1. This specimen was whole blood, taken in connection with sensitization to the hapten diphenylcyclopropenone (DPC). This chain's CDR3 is CASRTQGPSTDTQYF. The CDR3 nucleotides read TGTGCCAGCAGAACACAGGGGCCCAGCACAGATACGCAGTATTTT. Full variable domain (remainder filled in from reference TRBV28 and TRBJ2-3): DVKVTQSSRYLVKRTGEKVFLECVQDMDHENMFWYRQDPGLGLRLIYFSYDVKMKEKGDIPEGYSVSREKKERFSLILESASTNQTSMYLCASRTQGPSTDTQYFGPGTRLTVL.